This TCR beta chain was retrieved from a study of PD-1 blockade in classical Hodgkin lymphoma. General study points: Any patient who commenced nivolumab under 1 year after ASCT was excluded.

A remark on this clone: Its antigen remains unknown.

Clones were sequenced by immunoSEQ multiplex PCR, and TCRdb holds only the in-frame ones, with some missing. Found here are 90,000 to 130,000 clones, 80% to 90% of them singletons; the top ten hold 20%. In every patient, relapse followed autologous stem cell transplantation, while exposure to brentuximab vedotin differed. Germline assignment: CDR1 SGDLS and CDR2 YYNGEE. This CDR3 has 13 amino acids. V was shortened by 0 bases and J by 4 bases, with 7 bases between the two germline ends. The clonotype originates from a human donor with classical Hodgkin lymphoma. The J gene is TRBJ1-2, the V gene TRBV9; D ambiguous. The sample in question was peripheral blood mononuclear cells (PBMCs), obtained before the second cycle of nivolumab. CDR3 DNA sequence: TGTGCCAGCAGCGTAGGGCAAGGCTATGGCTACACCTTC. Residues: CASSVGQGYGYTF.